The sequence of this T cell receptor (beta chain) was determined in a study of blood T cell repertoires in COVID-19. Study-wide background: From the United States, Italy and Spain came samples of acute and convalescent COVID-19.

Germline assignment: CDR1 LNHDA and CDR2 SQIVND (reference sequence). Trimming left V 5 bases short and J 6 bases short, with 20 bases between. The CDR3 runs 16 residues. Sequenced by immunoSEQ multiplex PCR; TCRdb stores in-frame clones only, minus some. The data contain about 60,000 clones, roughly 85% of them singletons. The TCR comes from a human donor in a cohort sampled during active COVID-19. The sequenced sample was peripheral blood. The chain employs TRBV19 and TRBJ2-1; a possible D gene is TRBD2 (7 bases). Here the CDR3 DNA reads TGTGCCAGTAGTCGGGGGGAAGGGGGACTGAGCAATGAGCAGTTCTTC. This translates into CASSRGEGGLSNEQFF.